This T cell receptor (beta chain) comes out of a study of blood T cell repertoires in COVID-19. Whole-study context: The United States, Italy and Spain provided the acute and convalescent COVID-19 samples.

Per the original data handling: For nucleated cells, counts were estimated from reference gene primer amplification. Sequenced by immunoSEQ multiplex PCR; TCRdb stores in-frame clones only, minus some. From that table come the V and J calls and clone size; the DNA was used to work out D and trimming. The sample records some 140,000 clones, about 85% being singletons. Looked up from germline, CDR1 is LNHDA and CDR2 is SQIVND (reference sequence). V lost 1 base and J 1 base, leaving 7 bases between the germline ends. The length of the CDR3 is 14 residues. The TCR originated in a human donor in a cohort sampled during active COVID-19. Input material: peripheral blood. The chain has TRBV19 and TRBJ1-1; D unclear. Here the CDR3 DNA reads TGTGCCAGTAGTATAGGGGCAGCGAACACTGAAGCTTTCTTT. As protein: CASSIGAANTEAFF.